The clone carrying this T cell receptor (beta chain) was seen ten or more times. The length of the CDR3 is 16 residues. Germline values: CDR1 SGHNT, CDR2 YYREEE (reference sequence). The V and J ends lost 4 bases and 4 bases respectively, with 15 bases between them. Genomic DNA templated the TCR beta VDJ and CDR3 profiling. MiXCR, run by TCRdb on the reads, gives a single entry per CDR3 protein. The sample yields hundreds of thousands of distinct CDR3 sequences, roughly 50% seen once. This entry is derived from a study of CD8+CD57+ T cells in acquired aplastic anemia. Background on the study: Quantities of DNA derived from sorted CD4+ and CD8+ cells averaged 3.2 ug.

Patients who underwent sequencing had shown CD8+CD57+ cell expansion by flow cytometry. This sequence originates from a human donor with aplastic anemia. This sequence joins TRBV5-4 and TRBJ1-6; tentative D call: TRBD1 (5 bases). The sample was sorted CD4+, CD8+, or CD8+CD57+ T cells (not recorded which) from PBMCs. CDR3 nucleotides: TGTGCCAGCAGCCTGACCCCGGGACGGTATAATTCACCCCTCCACTTT. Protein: CASSLTPGRYNSPLHF.